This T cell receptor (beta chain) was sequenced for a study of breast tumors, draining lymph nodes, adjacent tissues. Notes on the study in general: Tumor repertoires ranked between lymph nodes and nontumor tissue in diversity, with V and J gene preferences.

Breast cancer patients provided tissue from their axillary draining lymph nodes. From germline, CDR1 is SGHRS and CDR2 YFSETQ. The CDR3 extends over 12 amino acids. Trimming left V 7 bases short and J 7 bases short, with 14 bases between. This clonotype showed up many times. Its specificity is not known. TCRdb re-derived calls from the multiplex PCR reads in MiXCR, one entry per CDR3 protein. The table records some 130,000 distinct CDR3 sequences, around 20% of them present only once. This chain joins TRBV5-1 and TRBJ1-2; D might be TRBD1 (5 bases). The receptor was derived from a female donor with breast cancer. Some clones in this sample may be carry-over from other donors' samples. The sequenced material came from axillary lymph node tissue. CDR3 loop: CASGDVDGGYTF. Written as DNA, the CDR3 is TGCGCCAGCGGGGACGTTGACGGTGGCTACACCTTC. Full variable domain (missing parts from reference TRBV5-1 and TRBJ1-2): KAGVTQTPRYLIKTRGQQVTLSCSPISGHRSVSWYQQTPGQGLQFLFEYFSETQRNKGNFPGRFSGRQFSNSRSEMNVSTLELGDSALYLCASGDVDGGYTFGSGTRLTVV.